The 3 T cell receptor beta chains below were found in one sample sequenced in a study of identical twins. TCRdb ran MiXCR on the 5' RACE reads and lists one entry per CDR3 protein. The top ten clones hold around 3.1% of a sample with some 500,000 distinct CDR3 sequences, more than 9% of them seen once. Another study also made use of these data, one on yellow fever vaccine responses in identical twins.

Sample: PBMCs. These receptors all stem from a woman between 18 and 29 years old in good health.

This chain uses TRBV7-6 with TRBJ2-1; D remains unclear. This CDR3 region has 14 residues. The V gene's germline CDR1 is SGHVS and CDR2 FNYEAQ. The ends were cut back, 5 bases at V and 4 bases at J, with 12 bases in the middle. The CDR3 loop is CASSPIGGYNEQFF. CDR3 coding DNA: TGTGCCAGCAGCCCCATCGGCGGTTACAATGAGCAGTTCTTC.

V and J are TRBV11-2 and TRBJ2-7; a possible D gene is TRBD1 (6 bases). This CDR3 spans 14 amino acids. Germline-derived CDR1 and CDR2 are SGHAT and FQNNGV. Trimming took 4 bases from V and 6 from J, leaving 16 bases between them. CDR3 in amino acids: CASSSWKQGSEQYF. For the CDR3, the DNA is TGTGCCAGCAGCTCCTGGAAACAGGGTTCCGAGCAGTACTTC.

V gene TRBV18 combines with J gene TRBJ2-5; perhaps TRBD1 as D (6 bases). Per germline, CDR1 KGHSH and CDR2 LQKENI. The CDR3 has 16 amino acids. V dropped 6 bases and J dropped 7 bases, with 24 bases sitting between them. The DNA of the CDR3 is TGTGCCAGCTCTCAGGTGGGGGACAACCTCGCGGTGACCCAGTACTTC. Translation: CASSQVGDNLAVTQYF.